Listed below are T cell receptor beta chains from one sample, sequenced in a study of radiotherapy plus CTLA-4 blockade in lung cancer. Sequenced by immunoSEQ multiplex PCR; TCRdb stores in-frame clones only, minus some. The sample consists of 50,000 to 60,000 clones, roughly 80% of them appearing once. The sequencing here drew on peripheral blood, taken from a patient treated with radiotherapy plus ipilimumab. The receptors come from a human donor with non-small cell lung cancer who had a complete response to radiotherapy plus ipilimumab. Each CDR3 is given with its conserved first and last residue. D genes are given only for firm matches. Some rows have no size entry. The others give once, few or many, or a class for an expanded clone.

D gene	clone size	J gene	V gene	CDR3 DNA	CDR3 protein
TRBD2	-	TRBJ2-2	TRBV5-1	TGCGCCAGCAGCTTTATGACTAGCGGGATGTCGGGGGAGCTGTTTTTT	CASSFMTSGMSGELFF
-	-	TRBJ1-1	TRBV29-1	TGCAGCGTTGCCACCCAGGGCAGTAGAGCTTTCTTT	CSVATQGSRAFF
-	-	TRBJ2-5	TRBV7-2	TGTGCCAGCAGCTCCCAGGGGACCGCCCAAGAGACCCAGTACTTC	CASSSQGTAQETQYF
-	-	TRBJ1-2	TRBV2	TGTGCCAGCAGCCAAACAGGGGGCTACACCTTC	CASSQTGGYTF
TRBD1	-	TRBJ1-6	TRBV19	TGTGCCAGTAAGAGGACAGGGCCAAATAATTCACCCCTCCACTTT	CASKRTGPNNSPLHF
-	-	TRBJ2-5	TRBV7-8	TGTGCCAGCAGCTTAGAGGTCCGGGGGAGGGGGCAAGAGACCCAGTACTTC	CASSLEVRGRGQETQYF
-	-	TRBJ2-2	TRBV10-3	TGTGCCATCAGTGAGTCGATGGGCAACACCGGGGAGCTGTTTTTT	CAISESMGNTGELFF
TRBD1	-	TRBJ2-1	TRBV7-2	TGTGCCAGCAGTCTTGACAGGGTGGATGAGCAGTTCTTC	CASSLDRVDEQFF
TRBD1	-	TRBJ1-5	TRBV27	TGTGCCAGCAGTTTCGTCGGGACAGGGGGCAATCAGCCCCAGCATTTT	CASSFVGTGGNQPQHF
TRBD1	-	TRBJ1-6	TRBV6-5	TGTGCCAGCAGTTACAATACAGGGGGCAAGTCACCCCTCCACTTT	CASSYNTGGKSPLHF
-	-	TRBJ2-1	TRBV5-1	TGCGCCAGCAGCCTTCCCGGGGGTCCCATCGATGAGCAGTTCTTC	CASSLPGGPIDEQFF
-	-	TRBJ2-2	TRBV28	TGTGCCAGCACCCAGGAGGGGGGGGTCACCGGGGAGCTGTTTTTT	CASTQEGGVTGELFF
-	-	TRBJ1-5	TRBV16	TGTGCCAGCAGCCAAAGTTCAGGGCGCAATCAGCCCCAGCATTTT	CASSQSSGRNQPQHF
TRBD1	-	TRBJ2-1	TRBV6-1	TGTGCCAGCAGTGGCCGGACAGGGTACAATGAGCAGTTCTTC	CASSGRTGYNEQFF
TRBD1	-	TRBJ1-1	TRBV5-6	TGTGCCAGCAGCACCCGGACAGGGCTGGATGAAGCTTTCTTT	CASSTRTGLDEAFF
-	-	TRBJ1-5	TRBV5-1	TGCGCCAGCAGCTTGTCCTGGGGGGGACAGCCCCAGCATTTT	CASSLSWGGQPQHF
-	-	TRBJ2-1	TRBV5-1	TGCGCCAGCAGCTTGGAGTCGGCAGGGAATGAGCAGTTCTTC	CASSLESAGNEQFF
TRBD1	-	TRBJ1-5	TRBV6-5	TGTGCCAGCAGTACGGACAGGGGTCGTGATCAGCCCCAGCATTTT	CASSTDRGRDQPQHF
-	-	TRBJ1-3	TRBV14	TGTGCCAGCAGCCAAGAAGGGAGGGGAAACACCATATATTTT	CASSQEGRGNTIYF
-	-	TRBJ1-6	TRBV5-1	TGCGCCAGCAGCATCAATATTGGACTCAATTCACCCCTCCACTTT	CASSINIGLNSPLHF
TRBD2	-	TRBJ2-3	TRBV4-2	TGTGCCAGCAGCCAAGAGCTAGCGGGGGTAGGAACAGATACGCAGTATTTT	CASSQELAGVGTDTQYF
TRBD2	-	TRBJ2-2	TRBV4-2	TGTGCCAGCAGCCAAACTAGCGGGGGCACCGGGGAGCTGTTTTTT	CASSQTSGGTGELFF
TRBD1	few	TRBJ1-3	TRBV10-3	TGTGCTGTCAGCCAGGGGACAGGGGCAAGAAACACCATATATTTT	CAVSQGTGARNTIYF
-	-	TRBJ2-2	TRBV6-6	TGTGCCAGCAGGCTCAGGGTGGGCACCACCGGGGAGCTGTTTTTT	CASRLRVGTTGELFF
-	-	TRBJ2-7	TRBV30	TGTGCCTGGAACAGTGACAGAACCTTGGGGCAGTACTTC	CAWNSDRTLGQYF
TRBD1	-	TRBJ2-2	TRBV9	TGTGCCAGCAGCCTAAGGACAGGGGCCCCGAACACCGGGGAGCTGTTTTTT	CASSLRTGAPNTGELFF
TRBD2	once	TRBJ2-1	TRBV5-1	TGCGCCAGCAGCTCCGACCCGGGACTAGGTTCTTATGAGCAGTTCTTC	CASSSDPGLGSYEQFF
-	few	TRBJ2-3	TRBV7-9	TGTGCCAGCAGCACCAAGTCTCGTAAAGTCGGAGATACGCAGTATTTT	CASSTKSRKVGDTQYF
TRBD1	-	TRBJ1-4	TRBV19	TGTGCCAGTACTAGACAGGGGGCAGGCGGTGAAAAACTGTTTTTT	CASTRQGAGGEKLFF
-	few	TRBJ1-2	TRBV21-1	TGTGCCAGCAGCACTCAGACAGGGAACTATGGCTACACCTTC	CASSTQTGNYGYTF
TRBD1	-	TRBJ2-5	TRBV7-9	TGTGCCAGCTTTCCGGGGACAGGGGATGGGGAGACCCAGTACTTC	CASFPGTGDGETQYF
TRBD1	once	TRBJ1-1	TRBV19	TGTGCCAGCCGGGACAGGGGGCGGGCGGCGAACACTGAAGCTTTCTTT	CASRDRGRAANTEAFF
TRBD2	once	TRBJ2-1	TRBV6-1	TGTGCCAGCAGTGACCGAGGACTAGCGGGGTACAATGAGCAGTTCTTC	CASSDRGLAGYNEQFF
TRBD2	-	TRBJ2-4	TRBV2	TGTGCCAGCGGGGGGGTGGTGGCCAAAAACATTCAGTACTTC	CASGGVVAKNIQYF
-	-	TRBJ1-6	TRBV7-9	TGTGCCAGCAGCTTAGAATTCGGTCTCCACTTT	CASSLEFGLHF
TRBD1	-	TRBJ1-5	TRBV27	TGTGCCAGCAGTTTATCTGTGGGGACAGGCAATCAGCCCCAGCATTTT	CASSLSVGTGNQPQHF
-	-	TRBJ1-5	TRBV5-4	TGTGCCAGCAGCTTCATGGGGGGTAGACAGCCCCAGCATTTT	CASSFMGGRQPQHF
-	-	TRBJ2-2	TRBV5-8	TGTGCCACCAGGAGATCGAACACCGGGGAGCTGTTTTTT	CATRRSNTGELFF
TRBD1	-	TRBJ1-1	TRBV9	TGTGCCAGCAGCGTTTACGGACAGGGGAACACTGAAGCTTTCTTT	CASSVYGQGNTEAFF
TRBD2	-	TRBJ2-2	TRBV5-1	TGCGCCAGCAGCCCCGCGGGGGTCCGGACCGGGGAGCTGTTTTTT	CASSPAGVRTGELFF
TRBD2	-	TRBJ2-1	TRBV18	TGTGCCAGCTCAGGACTAGCGGGAGTATTGAATGAGCAGTTCTTC	CASSGLAGVLNEQFF